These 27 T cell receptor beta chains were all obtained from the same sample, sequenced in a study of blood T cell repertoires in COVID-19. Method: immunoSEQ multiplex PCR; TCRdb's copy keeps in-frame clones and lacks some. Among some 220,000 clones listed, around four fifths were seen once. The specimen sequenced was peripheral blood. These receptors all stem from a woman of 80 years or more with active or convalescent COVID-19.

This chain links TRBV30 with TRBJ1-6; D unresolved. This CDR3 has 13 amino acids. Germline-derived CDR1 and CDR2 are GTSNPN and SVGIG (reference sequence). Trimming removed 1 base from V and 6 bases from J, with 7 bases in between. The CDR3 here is CAWSERGNSPLHF. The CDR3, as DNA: TGTGCCTGGAGTGAGCGGGGTAATTCACCCCTCCACTTT.

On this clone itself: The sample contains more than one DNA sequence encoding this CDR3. As DNA, the CDR3 is TGTGCCAGCAGCCCCTTTGGGGACAGGGCCAGAGAAAAACTGTTTTTT. It specifies CASSPFGDRAREKLFF. This sequence joins TRBV7-2 and TRBJ1-4, with 9 bases fitting TRBD1. V dropped 5 bases and J dropped 8; count of bases not matched to a gene: 12. The germline V gene has CDR1 SGHTA and CDR2 FQGNSA. CDR3 length: 16 amino acids.

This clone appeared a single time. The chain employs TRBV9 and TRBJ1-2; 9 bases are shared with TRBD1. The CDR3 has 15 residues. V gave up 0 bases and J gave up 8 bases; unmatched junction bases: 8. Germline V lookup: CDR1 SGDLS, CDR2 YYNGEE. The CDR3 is CASSVAQGALRGYTF. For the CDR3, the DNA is TGTGCCAGCAGCGTAGCACAGGGGGCTTTGAGGGGCTACACCTTC.

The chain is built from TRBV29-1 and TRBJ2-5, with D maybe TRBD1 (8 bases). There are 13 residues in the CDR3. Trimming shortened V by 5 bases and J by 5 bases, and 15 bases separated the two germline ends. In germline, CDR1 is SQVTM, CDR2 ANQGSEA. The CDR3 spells CSVHRGGRETQYF. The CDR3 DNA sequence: TGCAGCGTTCACAGGGGGGGTCGGGAGACCCAGTACTTC.

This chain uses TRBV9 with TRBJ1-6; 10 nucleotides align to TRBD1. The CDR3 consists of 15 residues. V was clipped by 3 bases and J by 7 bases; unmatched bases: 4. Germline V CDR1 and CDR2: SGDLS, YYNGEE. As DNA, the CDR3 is TGTGCCAGCAGCGAGAGGGGACAGGGGAATTCACCCCTCCACTTT. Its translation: CASSERGQGNSPLHF.

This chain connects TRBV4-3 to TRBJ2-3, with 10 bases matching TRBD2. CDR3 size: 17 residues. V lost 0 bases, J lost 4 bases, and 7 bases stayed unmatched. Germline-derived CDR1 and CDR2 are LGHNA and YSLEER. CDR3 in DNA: TGCGCCAGCAGCCAAGACTCCGGGACTAGCGACCCAGATACGCAGTATTTT. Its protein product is CASSQDSGTSDPDTQYF.

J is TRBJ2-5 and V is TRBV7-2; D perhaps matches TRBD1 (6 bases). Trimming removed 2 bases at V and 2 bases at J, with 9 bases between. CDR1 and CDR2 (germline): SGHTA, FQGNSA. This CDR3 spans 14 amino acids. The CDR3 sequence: CASSLKTGQETQYF. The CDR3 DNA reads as TGTGCCAGCAGCTTAAAGACAGGACAAGAGACCCAGTACTTC.

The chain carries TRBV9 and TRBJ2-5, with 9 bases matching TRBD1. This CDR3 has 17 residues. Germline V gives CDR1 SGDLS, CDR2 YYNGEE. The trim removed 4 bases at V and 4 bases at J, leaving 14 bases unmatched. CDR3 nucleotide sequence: TGTGCCAGCAGCCCACGGGACAGGGTTTGGGGGAGAGAGACCCAGTACTTC. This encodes CASSPRDRVWGRETQYF.

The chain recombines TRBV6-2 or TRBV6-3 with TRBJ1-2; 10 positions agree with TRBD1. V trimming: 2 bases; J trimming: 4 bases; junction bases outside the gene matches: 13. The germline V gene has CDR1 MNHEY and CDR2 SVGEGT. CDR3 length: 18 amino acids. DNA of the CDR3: TGTGCCAGCAGTTACCTTTTGAAGACAGGGGGCGGCGGCTATGGCTACACCTTC. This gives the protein CASSYLLKTGGGGYGYTF.

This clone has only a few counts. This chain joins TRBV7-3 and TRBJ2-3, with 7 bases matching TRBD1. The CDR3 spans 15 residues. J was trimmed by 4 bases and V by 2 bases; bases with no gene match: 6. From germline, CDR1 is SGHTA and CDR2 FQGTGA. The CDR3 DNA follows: TGTGCCAGCAGCTTACAGGCTAGGGGGCCAGATACGCAGTATTTT. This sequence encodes CASSLQARGPDTQYF.

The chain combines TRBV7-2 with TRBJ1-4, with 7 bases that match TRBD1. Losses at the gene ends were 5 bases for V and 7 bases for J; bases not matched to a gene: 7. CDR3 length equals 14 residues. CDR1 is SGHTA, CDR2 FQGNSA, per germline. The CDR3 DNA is TGTGCCAGCAGCCCAAGGGGGCTGGGTGAAAAACTGTTTTTT. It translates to CASSPRGLGEKLFF.

CDR3 coding DNA: TGTGCCAGCAGTAGTGCCGCGACAGTCAATCAGCCCCAGCATTTT. It yields the protein CASSSAATVNQPQHF. The chain is built from TRBV2 and TRBJ1-5; weak D call: TRBD1 (5 bases). The length of the CDR3 is 15 residues. V was cut by 5 bases and J by 3 bases, with 14 bases left in between. Germline CDR1 SNHLY, CDR2 FYNNEI.

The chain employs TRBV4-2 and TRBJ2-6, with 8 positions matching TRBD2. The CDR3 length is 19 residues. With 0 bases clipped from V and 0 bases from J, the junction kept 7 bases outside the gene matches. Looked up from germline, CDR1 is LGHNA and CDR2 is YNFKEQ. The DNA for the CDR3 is TGTGCCAGCAGCCAAGATTGGCGGGGGGCCATCTCTGGGGCCAACGTCCTGACTTTC. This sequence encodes CASSQDWRGAISGANVLTF.

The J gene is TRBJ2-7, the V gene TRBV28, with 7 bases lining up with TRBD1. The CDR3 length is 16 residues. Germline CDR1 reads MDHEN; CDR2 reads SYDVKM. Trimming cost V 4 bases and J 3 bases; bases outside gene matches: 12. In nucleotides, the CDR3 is TGTGCCAGCAGTTCCCTCTCGGACAGGACCGTCTACGAGCAGTACTTC. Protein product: CASSSLSDRTVYEQYF.

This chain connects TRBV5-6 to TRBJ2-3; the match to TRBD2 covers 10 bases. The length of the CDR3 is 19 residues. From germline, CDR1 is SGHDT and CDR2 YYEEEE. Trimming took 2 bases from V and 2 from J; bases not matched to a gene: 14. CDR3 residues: CASSLARYIAGGHTDTQYF. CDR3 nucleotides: TGTGCCAGCAGCTTAGCCAGATATATAGCGGGAGGCCACACAGATACGCAGTATTTT.

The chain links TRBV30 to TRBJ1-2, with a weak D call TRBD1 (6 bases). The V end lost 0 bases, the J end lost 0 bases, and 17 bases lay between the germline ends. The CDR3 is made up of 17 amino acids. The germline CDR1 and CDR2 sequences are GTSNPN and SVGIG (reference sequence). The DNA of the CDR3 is TGTGCCTGGAGTGTGGCAGGGGCCGAACTACCTAACTATGGCTACACCTTC. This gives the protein CAWSVAGAELPNYGYTF.

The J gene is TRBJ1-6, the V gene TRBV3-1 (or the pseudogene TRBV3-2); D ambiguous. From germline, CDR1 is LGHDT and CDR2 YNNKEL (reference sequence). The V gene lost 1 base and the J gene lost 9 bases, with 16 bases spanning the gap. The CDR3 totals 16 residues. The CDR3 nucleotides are TGTGCCAGCAGCCAAGTCCGACCGGGGAGGAGTTCACCCCTCCACTTT. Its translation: CASSQVRPGRSSPLHF.

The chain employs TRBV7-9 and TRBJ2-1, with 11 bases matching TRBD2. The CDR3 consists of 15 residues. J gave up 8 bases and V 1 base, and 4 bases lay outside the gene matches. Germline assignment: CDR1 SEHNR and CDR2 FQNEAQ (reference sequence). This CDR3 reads CASSLEPLAGDEQFF. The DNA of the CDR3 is TGTGCCAGCAGCTTAGAACCACTAGCGGGAGATGAGCAGTTCTTC.

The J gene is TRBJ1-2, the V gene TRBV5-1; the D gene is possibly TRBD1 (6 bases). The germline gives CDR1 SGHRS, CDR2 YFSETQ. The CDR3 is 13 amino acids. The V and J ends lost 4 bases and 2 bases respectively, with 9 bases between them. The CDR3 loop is CASSGGQNYGYTF. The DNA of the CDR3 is TGCGCCAGCAGCGGAGGACAGAACTATGGCTACACCTTC.

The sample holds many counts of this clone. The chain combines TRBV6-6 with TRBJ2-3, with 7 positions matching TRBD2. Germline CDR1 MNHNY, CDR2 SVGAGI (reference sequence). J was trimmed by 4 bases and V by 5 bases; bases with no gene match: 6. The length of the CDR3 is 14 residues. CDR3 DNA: TGTGCCAGCAGTCCCAGGACTAGGCCAGATACGCAGTATTTT. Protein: CASSPRTRPDTQYF.

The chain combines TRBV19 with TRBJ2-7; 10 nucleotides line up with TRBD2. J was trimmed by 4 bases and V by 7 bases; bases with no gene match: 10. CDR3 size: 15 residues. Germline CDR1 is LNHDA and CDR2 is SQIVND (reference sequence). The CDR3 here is CASTLGVAGGYEQYF. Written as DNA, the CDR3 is TGTGCCAGTACCTTGGGAGTAGCGGGAGGATACGAGCAGTACTTC.

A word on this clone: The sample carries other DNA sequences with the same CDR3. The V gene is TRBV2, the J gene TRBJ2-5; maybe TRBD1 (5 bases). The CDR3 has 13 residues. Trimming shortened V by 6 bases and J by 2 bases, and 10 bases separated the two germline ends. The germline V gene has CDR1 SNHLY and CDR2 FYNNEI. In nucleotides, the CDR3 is TGTGCCAGCAGCGGACAATATCAAGAGACCCAGTACTTC. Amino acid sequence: CASSGQYQETQYF.

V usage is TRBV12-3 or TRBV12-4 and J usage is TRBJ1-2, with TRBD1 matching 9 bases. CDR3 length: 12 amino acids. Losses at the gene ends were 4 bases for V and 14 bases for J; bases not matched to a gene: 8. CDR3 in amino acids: CASSSGQGRLTF. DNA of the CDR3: TGTGCCAGCAGTTCTGGACAGGGGAGGCTTACCTTC.

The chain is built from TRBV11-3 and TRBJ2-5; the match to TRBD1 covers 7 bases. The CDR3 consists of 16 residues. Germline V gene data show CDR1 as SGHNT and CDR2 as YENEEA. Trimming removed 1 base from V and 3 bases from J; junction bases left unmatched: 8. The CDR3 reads CASSLGGQGVKETQYF. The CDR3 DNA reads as TGTGCCAGCAGCTTAGGGGGGCAGGGGGTCAAAGAGACCCAGTACTTC.

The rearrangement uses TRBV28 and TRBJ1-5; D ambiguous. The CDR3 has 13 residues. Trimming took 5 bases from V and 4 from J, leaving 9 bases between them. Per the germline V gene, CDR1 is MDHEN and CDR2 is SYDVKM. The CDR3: CASSLRWNQPQHF. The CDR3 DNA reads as TGTGCCAGCAGTCTAAGATGGAATCAGCCCCAGCATTTT.

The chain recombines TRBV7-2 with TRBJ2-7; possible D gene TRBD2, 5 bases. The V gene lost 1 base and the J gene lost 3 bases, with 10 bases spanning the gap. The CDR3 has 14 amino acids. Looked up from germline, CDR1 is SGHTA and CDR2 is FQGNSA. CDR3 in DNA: TGTGCCAGCAGCTTAGGGAACAGCGGCTACGAGCAGTACTTC. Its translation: CASSLGNSGYEQYF.

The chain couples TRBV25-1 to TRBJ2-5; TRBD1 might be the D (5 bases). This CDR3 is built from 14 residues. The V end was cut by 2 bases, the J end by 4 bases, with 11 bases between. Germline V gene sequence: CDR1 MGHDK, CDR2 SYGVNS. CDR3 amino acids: CASSEPAGRETQYF. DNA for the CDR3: TGTGCCAGCAGTGAACCGGCAGGGCGAGAGACCCAGTACTTC.